A selection of T cell receptor beta chains follows, all from one sample in a study of chemoradiotherapy in HPV16-positive cancers. The method was immunoSEQ multiplex PCR; TCRdb's version includes in-frame clones alone and lacks a portion of them. Of about 12,000 clones in the sample, about 86% were seen once. Sequencing was performed on blood, taken from a patient who underwent chemoradiotherapy. Receptors were obtained from a human donor with HPV-associated anogenital cancer. Each CDR3 is given without its conserved first and last residue. Clone size, where shown, is once, few, many, or a class for clones that have expanded.

TRBV19,.,TRBJ2-1,ASSARMEGQF
TRBV7-3,.,TRBJ1-2,ASSLMGGNGYT
TRBV21-1,.,TRBJ2-7,ASSKVRDGAYEQY
TRBV12-5,once,TRBJ1-4,ASGSGQGTNEKLF
TRBV7-9,.,TRBJ2-7,ASSLGPLEQY
TRBV30,.,TRBJ1-2,AWRGDRHLNGYT
TRBV7-6,.,TRBJ1-6,ASSEGQGAHSPLH
TRBV7-2,.,TRBJ1-1,ASSFAGTSNTEAF
TRBV4-1,.,TRBJ1-5,ASSQEEGTGHQPQH
TRBV7-2,.,TRBJ1-6,ASSFGQTGSGSPLH
TRBV6-4,.,TRBJ2-6,ASSDSRGGGYPVLT
TRBV2,once,TRBJ2-1,ASTAGERNEQF
TRBV7-9,.,TRBJ2-7,ASTIPGGYEQY
TRBV9,.,TRBJ2-3,ASSVSVAGSSTDTQY
TRBV5-4,.,TRBJ1-2,ASSTMTGGGGYT
TRBV6-5,once,TRBJ2-5,ASATRETQY
TRBV4-3,.,TRBJ1-1,ASSQGGARGTEAF
TRBV11-3,.,TRBJ2-3,ASSQGLAGGGTDTQY
TRBV5-4,.,TRBJ2-7,ASSLMLAGGTLDEQY
TRBV7-9,few,TRBJ2-3,ASSPKTADTQY
TRBV5-6,.,TRBJ1-3,ASSPPGRSSGNTIY
TRBV19,.,TRBJ2-7,ASSDGTLYEQY
TRBV7-8,.,TRBJ1-1,ASSLPPDGLNTEAF
TRBV27,.,TRBJ2-7,ASRPGQVVYEQY
TRBV5-1,.,TRBJ2-3,ASSLARTGVTDTQY
TRBV7-7,.,TRBJ1-1,ASSFYKPTNDRGTEAF
TRBV5-6,.,TRBJ2-3,ASSTRRDTQY
TRBV27,.,TRBJ1-2,ASFGGQGAPPNYGYT
TRBV7-9,.,TRBJ2-3,ASSLVGLSGDGQY
TRBV7-9,.,TRBJ1-1,ASTLQGANTEAF
TRBV19,.,TRBJ1-2,ASSISNSANYGYT
TRBV29-1,.,TRBJ2-1,SSRLGDEQF